This T cell receptor beta chain was identified in a study of T cell responses to AZD1222 COVID-19 vaccine (dated by TCRdb to the early 2020s). Turning to the overall study: Because spike-specific TCR depth and breadth did not differ between the two schedules, AZD1222 recipients who got a second dose at roughly 4 weeks were pooled with those who got a second dose at roughly 12 weeks. TCR sequencing covered 230 or so trial participants: around 210 given two doses of AZD1222 and 26 given two doses of MenACWY control vaccine. Enrollment into the trials was organized by age into subgroups of 18-55, 56-69 and 70-plus years, and those subgroups contained roughly 140, 27 and 60 TCR-sequenced participants, respectively.

The full study reports these points: Because no day 14 peak-response samples were available, repertoires were characterized only after the peak T cell response. Most participants were white British and females outnumbered males, and the authors suggested that clonal diversity may have been underestimated. Conclusions about previously exposed vaccinees are limited because only six or seven AZD1222 recipients were SARS-CoV-2 seropositive at baseline. In the small 56-69-year group, the increase in depth fell short of significance, most likely because of low power. A significant rise in spike-specific TCR breadth and depth was observed after two AZD1222 doses relative to day 0 and relative to MenACWY recipients. Reportedly, close to half of the unique spike-specific TCRs recognized epitopes lying outside the regions that are mutated in the B.1.351 and B.1.1.7 variants. The whole spike protein was spanned by vaccine-associated CD4 TCRs, and dominant responses were seen in regions 160-218 and 743-854.

The CDR3 contains 13 residues, cysteine and phenylalanine counted. The CDR3 DNA has 39 bases and is translated from base 1. The trim is 5 bases for V and 3 bases for J, with a gap of 11 bases between the germline ends. In the germline V gene (reference sequence), CDR1 corresponds to GTSNPN and CDR2 to SVGIG. Details on this clone: This clone's antigen is unknown. No clone much larger than this one lies a single base away; base qualities are absent.

The CDR3 regions of human TCRbeta chains were analyzed by immunosequencing. Processing in the source paper ran as follows. TCRs in the repertoires were compared against a reference library of SARS-CoV-2-specific TCRs that had been generated with the MIRA antigen-specificity platform. Breadth was defined as the fraction of unique TCRs that were SARS-CoV-2-associated. Depth was defined as the fraction of total T cells that were SARS-CoV-2-associated. Each spike-specific TCR was assigned to its reactive spike region and to a CD4 or CD8 class using the MIRA data. Log10-transformed breadth and depth values were compared by one-way ANOVA with Sidak's multiple comparisons tests. Here the immuneACCESS table is served through TCRdb, limited to in-frame sequences with V and J called. Missing clones are a known gap in these copies; in checked studies unresolved V genes cover under half, and the rest lacks a known reason. Clone size and V and J calls were adopted from that table, with D and trimming inferred from the DNA. This sample holds some 90,000 clones; 70% to 90% were observed only once. 10% to 15% of the sample lies in the top ten.

What this sample's time point label stands for: baseline before first vaccination. Samples from vaccinated people were obtained from the UK trials COV001 and COV002, which included a single-blind randomized controlled phase 2/3 trial of AZD1222 (ChAdOx1 nCoV-19) in healthy adults. For TCRbeta chain sequencing, PBMC samples were collected from trial participants at day 0 and at day 28 after the second dose. The sample was peripheral blood, taken on day 0 of AZD1222 vaccination. The chain is encoded by TRBV30 joined to TRBJ1-5; tentative D gene TRBD1, with 5 bases matching. The clonotype originates from an adult in good health. The encoded CDR3 is CAWGTGFNQPQHF. The nucleotides are TGTGCCTGGGGGACGGGGTTCAATCAGCCCCAGCATTTT.